The sequence of this T cell receptor (beta chain) was determined in a study of control samples from healthy donors and cancer patients. Germline CDR1 MNHEY, CDR2 SVGEGT. The CDR3 is 13 amino acids. Trimming shortened V by 2 bases and J by 1 base, and 6 bases separated the two germline ends. Method: immunoSEQ multiplex PCR; TCRdb's copy keeps in-frame clones and lacks some. The sample shows 70,000 to 90,000 clones, approximately 90% of them seen only once. This sequence originates from a woman aged 55-70 years with head and neck cancer. Sequencing input: PBMCs. The chain couples TRBV6-2 or TRBV6-3 to TRBJ2-7; D gene uncertain. The CDR3 sequence is CASSYDTSYEQYF. The CDR3 DNA reads TGTGCCAGCAGTTACGACACTTCCTACGAGCAGTACTTC.